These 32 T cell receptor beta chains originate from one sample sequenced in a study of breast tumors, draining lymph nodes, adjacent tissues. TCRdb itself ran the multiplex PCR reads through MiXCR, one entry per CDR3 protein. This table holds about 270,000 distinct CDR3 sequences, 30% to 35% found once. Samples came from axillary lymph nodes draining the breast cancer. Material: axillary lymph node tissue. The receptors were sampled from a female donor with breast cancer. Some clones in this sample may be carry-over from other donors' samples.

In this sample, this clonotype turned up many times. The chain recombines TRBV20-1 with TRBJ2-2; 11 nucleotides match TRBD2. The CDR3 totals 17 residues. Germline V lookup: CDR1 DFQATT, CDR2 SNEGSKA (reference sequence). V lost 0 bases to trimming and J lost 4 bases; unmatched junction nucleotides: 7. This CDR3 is CSARDFGLAGFTGELFF. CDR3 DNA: TGCAGTGCTAGAGATTTTGGACTAGCGGGTTTCACCGGGGAGCTGTTTTTT.

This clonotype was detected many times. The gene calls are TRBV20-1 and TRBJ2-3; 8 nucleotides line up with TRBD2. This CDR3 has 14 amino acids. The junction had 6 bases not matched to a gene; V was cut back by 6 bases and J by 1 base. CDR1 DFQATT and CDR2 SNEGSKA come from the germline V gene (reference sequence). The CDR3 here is CSARQLAGTDTQYF. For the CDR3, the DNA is TGCAGTGCGAGACAACTAGCGGGCACAGATACGCAGTATTTT.

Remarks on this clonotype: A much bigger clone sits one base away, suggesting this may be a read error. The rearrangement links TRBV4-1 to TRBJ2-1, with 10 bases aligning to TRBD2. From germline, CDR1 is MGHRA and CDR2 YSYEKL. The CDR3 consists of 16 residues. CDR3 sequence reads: CAGSQEWLAGVNEQFF. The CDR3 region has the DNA TGCGCCGGCAGCCAAGAATGGCTAGCGGGAGTAAATGAGCAGTTCTTC.

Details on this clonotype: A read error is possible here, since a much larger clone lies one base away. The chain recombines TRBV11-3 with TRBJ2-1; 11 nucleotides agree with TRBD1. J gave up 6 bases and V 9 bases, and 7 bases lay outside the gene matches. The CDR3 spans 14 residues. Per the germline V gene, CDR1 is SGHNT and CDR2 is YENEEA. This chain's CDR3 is CASTGTGGTNEQFF. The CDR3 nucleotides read TGTGCCAGTACCGGGACAGGGGGAACCAATGAGCAGTTCTTC.

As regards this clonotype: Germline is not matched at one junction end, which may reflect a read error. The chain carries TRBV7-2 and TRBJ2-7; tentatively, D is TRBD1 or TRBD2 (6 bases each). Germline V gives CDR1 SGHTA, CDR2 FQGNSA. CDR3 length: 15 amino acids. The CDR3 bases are TGCGCCAGCGGCCAGGGGACTTGGGGGAATTACGAGCAGTACTTC. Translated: CASGQGTWGNYEQYF.

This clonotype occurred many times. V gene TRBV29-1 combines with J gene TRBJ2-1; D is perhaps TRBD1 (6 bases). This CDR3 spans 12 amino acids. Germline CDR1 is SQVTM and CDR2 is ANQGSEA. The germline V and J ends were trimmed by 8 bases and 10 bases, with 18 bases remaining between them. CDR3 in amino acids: CSYGQTGWEQFF. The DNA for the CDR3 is TGCAGCTATGGACAGACCGGGTGGGAGCAGTTCTTC.

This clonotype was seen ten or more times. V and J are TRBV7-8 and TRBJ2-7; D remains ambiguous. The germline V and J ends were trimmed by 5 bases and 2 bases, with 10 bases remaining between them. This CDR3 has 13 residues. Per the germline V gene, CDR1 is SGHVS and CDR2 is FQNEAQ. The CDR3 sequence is CASSRKSPYEQYF. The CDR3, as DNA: TGTGCCAGCAGCCGAAAGTCACCCTACGAGCAGTACTTC.

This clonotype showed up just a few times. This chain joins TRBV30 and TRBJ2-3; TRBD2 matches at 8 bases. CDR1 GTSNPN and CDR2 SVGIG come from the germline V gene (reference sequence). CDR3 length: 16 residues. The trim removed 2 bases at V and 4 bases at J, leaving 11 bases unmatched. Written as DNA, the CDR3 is TGTGCCTGGAGTTTTGGAAGCGGGAGTCGTGCAGATACGCAGTATTTT. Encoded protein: CAWSFGSGSRADTQYF.

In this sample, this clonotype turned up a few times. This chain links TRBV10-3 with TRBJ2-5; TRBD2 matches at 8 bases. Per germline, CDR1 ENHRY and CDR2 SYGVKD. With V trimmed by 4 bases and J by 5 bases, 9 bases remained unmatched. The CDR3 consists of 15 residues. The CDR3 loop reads CAISVRAGGGETQYF. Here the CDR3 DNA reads TGTGCCATCAGTGTGCGGGCGGGAGGAGGGGAGACCCAGTACTTC.

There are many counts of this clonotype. CDR3 coding DNA: TGTGCCAGCAGCTTCGGTAGGGGGCTGGGGGAAAAACTGTTTTTT. It translates to CASSFGRGLGEKLFF. The V gene is TRBV5-8, the J gene TRBJ1-4, with TRBD1 matching over 7 bases. Losses at the gene ends were 2 bases for V and 8 bases for J; bases not matched to a gene: 9. CDR3 length: 15 residues. The germline V gene encodes CDR1 SGHTS and CDR2 YDEGEE.

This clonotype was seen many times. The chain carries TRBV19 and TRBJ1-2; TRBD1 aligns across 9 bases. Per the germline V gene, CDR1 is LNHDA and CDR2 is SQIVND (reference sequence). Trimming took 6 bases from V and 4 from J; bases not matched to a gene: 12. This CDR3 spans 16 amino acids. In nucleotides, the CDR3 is TGTGCCAGTAGATTGACCGGGACAGGGATCCCCTATGGCTACACCTTC. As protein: CASRLTGTGIPYGYTF.

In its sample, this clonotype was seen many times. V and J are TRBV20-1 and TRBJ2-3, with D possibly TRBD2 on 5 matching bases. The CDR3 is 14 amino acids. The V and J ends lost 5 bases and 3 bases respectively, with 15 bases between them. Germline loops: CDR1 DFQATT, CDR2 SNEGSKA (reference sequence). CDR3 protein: CSAGESGRTDTQYF. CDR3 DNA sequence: TGCAGTGCTGGGGAAAGCGGAAGGACAGATACGCAGTATTTT.

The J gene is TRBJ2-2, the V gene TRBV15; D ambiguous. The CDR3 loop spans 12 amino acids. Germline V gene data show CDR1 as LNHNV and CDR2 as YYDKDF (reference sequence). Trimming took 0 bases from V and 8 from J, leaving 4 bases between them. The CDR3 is CATSRDAGELFF. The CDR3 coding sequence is TGTGCCACCAGCAGAGATGCTGGGGAGCTGTTTTTT.

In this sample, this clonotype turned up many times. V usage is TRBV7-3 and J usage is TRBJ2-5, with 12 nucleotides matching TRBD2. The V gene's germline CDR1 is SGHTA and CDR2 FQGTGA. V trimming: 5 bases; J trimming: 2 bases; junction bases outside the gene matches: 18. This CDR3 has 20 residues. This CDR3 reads CASSPKARLAGEVGQETQYF. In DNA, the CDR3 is TGTGCCAGCAGCCCCAAAGCGAGACTAGCGGGAGAGGTTGGGCAAGAGACCCAGTACTTC.

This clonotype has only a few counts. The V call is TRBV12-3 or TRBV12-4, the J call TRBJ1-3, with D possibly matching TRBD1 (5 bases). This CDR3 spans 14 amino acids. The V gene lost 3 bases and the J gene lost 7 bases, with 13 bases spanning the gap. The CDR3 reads CASSLGVDGNTIYF. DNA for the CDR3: TGTGCCAGCAGTTTGGGGGTCGATGGGAACACCATATATTTT.

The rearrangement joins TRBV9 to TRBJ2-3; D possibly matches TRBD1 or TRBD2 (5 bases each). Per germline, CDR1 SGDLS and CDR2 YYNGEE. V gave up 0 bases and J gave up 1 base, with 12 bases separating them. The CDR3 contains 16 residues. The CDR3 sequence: CASSVDRGLGTDTQYF. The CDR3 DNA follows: TGTGCCAGCAGCGTAGACCGGGGCCTGGGCACAGATACGCAGTATTTT.

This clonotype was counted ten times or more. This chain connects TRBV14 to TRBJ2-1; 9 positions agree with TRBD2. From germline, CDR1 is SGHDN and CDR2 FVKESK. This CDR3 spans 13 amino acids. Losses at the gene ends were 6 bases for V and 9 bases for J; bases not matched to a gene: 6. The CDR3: CASRHSGSGEQFF. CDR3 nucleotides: TGTGCCAGCAGACATAGCGGGAGCGGTGAGCAGTTCTTC.

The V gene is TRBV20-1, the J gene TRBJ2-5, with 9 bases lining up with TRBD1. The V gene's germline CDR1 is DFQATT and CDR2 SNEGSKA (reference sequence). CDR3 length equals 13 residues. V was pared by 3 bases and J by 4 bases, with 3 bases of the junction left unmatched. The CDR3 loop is CSASRQGGETQYF. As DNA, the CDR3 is TGCAGTGCTAGCCGACAGGGGGGAGAGACCCAGTACTTC.

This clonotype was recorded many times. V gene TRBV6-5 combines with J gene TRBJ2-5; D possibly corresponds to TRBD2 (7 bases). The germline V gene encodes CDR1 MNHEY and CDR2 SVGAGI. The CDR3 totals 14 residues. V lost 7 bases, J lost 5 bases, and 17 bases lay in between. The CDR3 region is CASTRGGVGETQYF. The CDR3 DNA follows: TGTGCCAGCACGAGGGGGGGGGTGGGGGAGACCCAGTACTTC.

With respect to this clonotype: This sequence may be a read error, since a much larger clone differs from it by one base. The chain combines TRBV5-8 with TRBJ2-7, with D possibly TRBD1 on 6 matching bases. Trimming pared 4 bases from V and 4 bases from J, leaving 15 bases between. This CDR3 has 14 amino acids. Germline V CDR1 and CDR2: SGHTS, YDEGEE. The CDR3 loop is CASSTGQNGYEQYF. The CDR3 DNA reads TGTGCCAGCAGCACGGGACAAAATGGGTACGAGCAGTACTTC.

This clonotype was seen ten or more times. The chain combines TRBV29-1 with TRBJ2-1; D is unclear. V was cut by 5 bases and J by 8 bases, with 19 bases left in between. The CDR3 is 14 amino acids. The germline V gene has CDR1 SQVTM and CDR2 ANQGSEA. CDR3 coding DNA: TGCAGCGTTTCAAGCGTCGGTAGGCCGGATGAGCAGTTCTTC. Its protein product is CSVSSVGRPDEQFF.

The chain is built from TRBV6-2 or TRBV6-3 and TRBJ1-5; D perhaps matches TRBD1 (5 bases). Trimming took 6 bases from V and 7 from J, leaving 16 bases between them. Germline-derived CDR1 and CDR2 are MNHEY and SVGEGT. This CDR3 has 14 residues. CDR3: CASRPPGLQQPQHF. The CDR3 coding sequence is TGTGCCAGCAGGCCTCCGGGGCTCCAGCAGCCCCAGCATTTT.

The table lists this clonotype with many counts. The CDR3: CSARFAEKNEKLFF. CDR3 sequence (DNA): TGCAGTGCTAGATTTGCCGAGAAGAATGAAAAACTGTTTTTT. The genes are TRBV20-1 and TRBJ1-4; no clear D. The germline V gene has CDR1 DFQATT and CDR2 SNEGSKA (reference sequence). Between the trimmed V and J ends, which lost 2 bases and 5 bases, there was a span of 12 bases. The CDR3 is 14 residues long.

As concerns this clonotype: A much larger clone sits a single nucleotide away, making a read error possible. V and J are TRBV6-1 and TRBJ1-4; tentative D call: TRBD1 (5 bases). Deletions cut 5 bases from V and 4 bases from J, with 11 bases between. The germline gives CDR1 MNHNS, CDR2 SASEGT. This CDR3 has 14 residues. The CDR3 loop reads CASSRWTNNEKLFF. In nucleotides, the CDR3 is TGTGCCAGCAGTCGGTGGACAAATAATGAAAAACTGTTTTTT.

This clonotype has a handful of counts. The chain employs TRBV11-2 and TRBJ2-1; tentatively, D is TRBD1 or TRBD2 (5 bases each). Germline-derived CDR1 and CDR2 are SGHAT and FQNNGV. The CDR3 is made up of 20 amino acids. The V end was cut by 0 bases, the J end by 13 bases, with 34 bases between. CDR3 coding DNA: TGTGCCAGCAGCTTAGACAGAGCGGATGTCAGACAGCAGTTCTATAGGACACAGTTCTTC. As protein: CASSLDRADVRQQFYRTQFF.

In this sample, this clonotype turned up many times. The CDR3 bases are TGCGCCAGCAGCTCGACGGAACATACGCAGTATTTT. It codes for CASSSTEHTQYF. The chain joins TRBV5-1 to TRBJ2-3; no clear D gene. The germline V gene encodes CDR1 SGHRS and CDR2 YFSETQ. This CDR3 comprises 12 residues. Between the trimmed V and J ends, which lost 3 bases and 7 bases, there was a span of 9 bases.

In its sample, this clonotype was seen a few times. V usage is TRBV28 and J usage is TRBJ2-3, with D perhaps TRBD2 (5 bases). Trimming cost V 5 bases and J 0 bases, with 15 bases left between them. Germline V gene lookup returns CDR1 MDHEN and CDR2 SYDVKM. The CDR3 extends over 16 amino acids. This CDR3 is CASSRRAASSTDTQYF. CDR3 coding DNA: TGTGCCAGCAGTCGAAGAGCGGCCTCTAGCACAGATACGCAGTATTTT.

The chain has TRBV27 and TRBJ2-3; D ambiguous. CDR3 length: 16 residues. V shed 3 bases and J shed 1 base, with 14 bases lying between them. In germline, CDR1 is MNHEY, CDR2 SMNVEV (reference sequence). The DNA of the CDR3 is TGTGCCAGCAGTTTCTCACGGGCTGCTGGCACAGATACGCAGTATTTT. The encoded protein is CASSFSRAAGTDTQYF.

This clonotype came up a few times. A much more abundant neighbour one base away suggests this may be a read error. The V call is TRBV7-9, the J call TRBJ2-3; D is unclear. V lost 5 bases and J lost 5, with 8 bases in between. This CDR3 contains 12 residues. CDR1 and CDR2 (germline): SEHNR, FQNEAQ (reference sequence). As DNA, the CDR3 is TGTGCCAGCAGCCAGGACGGAGATACGCAGTATTTT. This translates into CASSQDGDTQYF.

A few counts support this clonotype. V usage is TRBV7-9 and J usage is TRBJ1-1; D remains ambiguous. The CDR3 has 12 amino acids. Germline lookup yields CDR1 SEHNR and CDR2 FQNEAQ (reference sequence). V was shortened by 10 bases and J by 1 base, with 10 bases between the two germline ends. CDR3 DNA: TGTGCCACCCTCGCTGGGAACACTGAAGCTTTCTTT. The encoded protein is CATLAGNTEAFF.

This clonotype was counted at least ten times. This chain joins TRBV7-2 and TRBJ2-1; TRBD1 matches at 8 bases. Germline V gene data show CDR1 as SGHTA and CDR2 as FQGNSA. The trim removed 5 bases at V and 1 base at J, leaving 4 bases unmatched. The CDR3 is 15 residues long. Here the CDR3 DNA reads TGTGCCAGCAGCCCAGACAGGGGTTCCTACAATGAGCAGTTCTTC. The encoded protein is CASSPDRGSYNEQFF. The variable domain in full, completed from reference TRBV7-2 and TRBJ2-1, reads GAGVSQSPSNKVTEKGKDVELRCDPISGHTALYWYRQSLGQGLEFLIYFQGNSAPDKSGLPSDRFSAERTGGSVSTLTIQRTQQEDSAVYLCASSPDRGSYNEQFFGPGTRLTVL.

Here the CDR3 DNA reads TGTGCCAGCGGTGGGACAGGGGGCTATGGCTACACCTTC. This codes for CASGGTGGYGYTF. The chain uses TRBV2 and TRBJ1-2; the match to TRBD1 covers 11 bases. Germline lookup yields CDR1 SNHLY and CDR2 FYNNEI. There are 13 residues in the CDR3. V shed 8 bases and J 4 bases; nucleotides not matched to a gene: 3.